Below, 9 T cell receptor beta chains from the same sample are listed, as sequenced in a study of regulatory T cells in long-lasting Graves disease. As to time point: newly diagnosed GD, antithyroid drugs for less than 3 months. Scientists built the TCR library using RNA that was extracted from PBMCs. Combining iRepertoire HTBI primers with Arm-PCR of CDR3 regions, the authors built TCR beta libraries. Via MiXCR, TCRdb re-called the multiplex PCR reads, giving one row per CDR3 protein. The sample holds fewer than 500,000 distinct CDR3 sequences, 15% to 20% seen once. These sequences were also reported in another study, on T cells in Graves' hyperthyroidism and ophthalmopathy.

Material: peripheral blood mononuclear cells (PBMCs), obtained at new diagnosis, from a patient treated with antithyroid drugs. The receptors originated from a man in his forties or fifties with Graves disease.

The rearrangement links TRBV10-3 to TRBJ2-7; 14 nucleotides line up with TRBD2. Per germline, CDR1 ENHRY and CDR2 SYGVKD. The V gene end was trimmed by 5 bases and the J gene end by 1 base; junction bases not matched to a gene: 10. CDR3 length: 18 amino acids. CDR3 loop: CAISLTGTSGSSSYEQYF. The CDR3 bases are TGTGCCATCAGTTTGACCGGGACTAGCGGGAGTTCATCCTACGAGCAGTACTTC.

This clonotype was recorded at least ten times. The chain employs TRBV2 and TRBJ2-1; 12 bases fit TRBD2. CDR3 length: 15 amino acids. In germline, CDR1 is SNHLY, CDR2 FYNNEI. After removal of 5 bases from V and 9 bases from J, the junction contained 8 bases not matched to a gene. CDR3 in amino acids: CASSSTSGRDREQFF. Written as DNA, the CDR3 is TGTGCCAGCAGTTCGACTAGCGGGAGAGATCGTGAGCAGTTCTTC.

This clonotype was observed many times. The J gene is TRBJ2-7, the V gene TRBV13; D call uncertain. Germline V gene sequence: CDR1 PRHDT, CDR2 FYEKMQ (reference sequence). Trimming pared 5 bases from V and 3 bases from J, leaving 8 bases between. This CDR3 comprises 12 residues. The CDR3 spells CASSHHRYEQYF. CDR3 nucleotides: TGTGCCAGCAGCCACCACCGCTACGAGCAGTACTTC.

This clonotype was seen at least ten times. The chain couples TRBV5-1 to TRBJ1-1; 7 bases fit TRBD1. Looked up from germline, CDR1 is SGHRS and CDR2 is YFSETQ. The CDR3 consists of 16 residues. The V segment lost 3 bases and the J segment 0 bases; nucleotides outside the gene matches: 8. The CDR3 loop is CASSSWDRTMNTEAFF. CDR3 DNA sequence: TGCGCCAGCAGCTCCTGGGACAGAACAATGAACACTGAAGCTTTCTTT.

This clonotype came up many times. The chain recombines TRBV19 with TRBJ2-1; 7 nucleotides match TRBD2. V lost 4 bases, J lost 2 bases, and 8 bases stayed unmatched. The CDR3 is 16 residues long. CDR1 and CDR2 (germline): LNHDA, SQIVND (reference sequence). CDR3 sequence reads: CASSTPPSGTYNEQFF. The CDR3 DNA reads TGTGCCAGTAGTACCCCCCCTAGCGGAACCTACAATGAGCAGTTCTTC.

This clonotype was found a few times. V and J are TRBV6-2 or TRBV6-3 and TRBJ2-5, with a tentative D call TRBD1 (6 bases). The germline CDR1 and CDR2 sequences are MNHEY and SVGEGT. The CDR3 contains 16 residues. V was clipped by 6 bases and J by 3 bases, with 20 bases between them. The CDR3 is CASREQASRGEETQYF. The CDR3 coding sequence is TGTGCCAGCAGGGAACAGGCGAGCAGGGGTGAAGAGACCCAGTACTTC.

This clonotype was observed many times. A read error may produce the germline difference seen at one junction end. This sequence joins TRBV5-1 and TRBJ2-7, with 7 bases identical to TRBD1. Per germline, CDR1 SGHRS and CDR2 YFSETQ. There are 14 residues in the CDR3. The CDR3 sequence is CASSLGTASSEQYF. The DNA for the CDR3 is TGTGCCAGCAGCTTGGGGACAGCCTCCTCCGAGCAGTACTTC. The full variable domain, completed using reference TRBV5-1 and TRBJ2-7, is KAGVTQTPRYLIKTRGQQVTLSCSPISGHRSVSWYQQTPGQGLQFLFEYFSETQRNKGNFPGRFSGRQFSNSRSEMNVSTLELGDSALYLCASSLGTASSEQYFGPGTRLTVT.

Only a few counts were recorded for this clonotype. The V gene is TRBV27, the J gene TRBJ1-4; 8 nucleotides match TRBD1. The germline CDR1 and CDR2 sequences are MNHEY and SMNVEV (reference sequence). With 5 bases clipped from V and 10 bases from J, the junction kept 15 bases outside the gene matches. This CDR3 is 16 amino acids long. The CDR3 reads CASSPHDRGALGKLFF. DNA of the CDR3: TGTGCCAGCAGTCCCCATGACAGGGGCGCCCTAGGAAAACTGTTTTTT.

The sample holds many counts of this clonotype. This chain uses TRBV20-1 with TRBJ2-7; 7 bases map to TRBD2. The trim removed 5 bases at V and 4 bases at J, leaving 2 bases unmatched. The germline V gene encodes CDR1 DFQATT and CDR2 SNEGSKA (reference sequence). This CDR3 comprises 11 residues. For the CDR3, the DNA is TGCAGTGCTTGGACTAGTTACGAGCAGTACTTC. It codes for CSAWTSYEQYF.